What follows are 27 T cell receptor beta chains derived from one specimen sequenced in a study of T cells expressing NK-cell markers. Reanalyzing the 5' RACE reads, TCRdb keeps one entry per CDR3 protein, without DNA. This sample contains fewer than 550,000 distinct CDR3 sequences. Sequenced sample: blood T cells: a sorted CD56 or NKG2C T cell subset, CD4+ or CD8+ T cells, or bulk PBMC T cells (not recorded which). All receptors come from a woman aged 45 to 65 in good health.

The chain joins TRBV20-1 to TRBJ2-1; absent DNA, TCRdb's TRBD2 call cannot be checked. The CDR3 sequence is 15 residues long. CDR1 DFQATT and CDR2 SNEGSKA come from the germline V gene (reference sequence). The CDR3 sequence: CSASRGGDGYNEQVF.

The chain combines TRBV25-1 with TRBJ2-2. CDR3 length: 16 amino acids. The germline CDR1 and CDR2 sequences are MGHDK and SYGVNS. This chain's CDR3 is CAARVFPRRTPGSCFF.

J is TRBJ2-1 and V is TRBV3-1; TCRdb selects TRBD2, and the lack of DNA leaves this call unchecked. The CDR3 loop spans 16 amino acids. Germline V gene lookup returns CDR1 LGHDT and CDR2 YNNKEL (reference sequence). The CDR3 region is CASSPWTSGRHNEQFF.

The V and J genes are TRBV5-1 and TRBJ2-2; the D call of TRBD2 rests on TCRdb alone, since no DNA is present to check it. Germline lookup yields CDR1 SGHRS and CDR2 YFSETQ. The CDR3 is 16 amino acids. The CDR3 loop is CASSLKTGGITGELFF.

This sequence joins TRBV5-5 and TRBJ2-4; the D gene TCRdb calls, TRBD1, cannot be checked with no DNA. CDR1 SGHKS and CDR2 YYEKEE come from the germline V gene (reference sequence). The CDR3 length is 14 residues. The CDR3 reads CASSPPNRVAIQYF.

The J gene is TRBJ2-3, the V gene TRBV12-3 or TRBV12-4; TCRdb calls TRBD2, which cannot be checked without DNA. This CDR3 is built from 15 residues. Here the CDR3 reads CASSLGDEWRHTQYF.

The CDR3 is CASSPWGQGENTEAFF. The J gene is TRBJ1-1, the V gene TRBV18; there is no DNA to check the TCRdb D call of TRBD1. The germline CDR1 and CDR2 sequences are KGHSH and LQKENI. This CDR3 region has 16 residues.

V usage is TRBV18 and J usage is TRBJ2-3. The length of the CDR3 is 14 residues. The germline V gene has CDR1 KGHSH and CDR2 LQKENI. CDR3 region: CASSVSIGTDTQYF.

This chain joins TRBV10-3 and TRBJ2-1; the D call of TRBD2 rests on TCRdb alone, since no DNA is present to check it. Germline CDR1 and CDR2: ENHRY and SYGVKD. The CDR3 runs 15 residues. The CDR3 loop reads CAISDRAGESNEQFF.

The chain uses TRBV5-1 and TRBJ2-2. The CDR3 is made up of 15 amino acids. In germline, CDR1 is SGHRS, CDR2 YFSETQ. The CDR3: CASSLGRSLTGELFF.

The CDR3 reads CASRRLMNTEAFF. The chain uses TRBV6-5 and TRBJ1-1. Germline V gives CDR1 MNHEY, CDR2 SVGAGI. The CDR3 runs 13 residues.

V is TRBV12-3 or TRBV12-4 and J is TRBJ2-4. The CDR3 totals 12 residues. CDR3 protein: CASSLSPNIQYF.

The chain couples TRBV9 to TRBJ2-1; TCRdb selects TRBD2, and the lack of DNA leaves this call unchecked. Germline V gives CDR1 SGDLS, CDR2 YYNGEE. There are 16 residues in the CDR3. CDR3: CASSVAAGLAVNEQFF.

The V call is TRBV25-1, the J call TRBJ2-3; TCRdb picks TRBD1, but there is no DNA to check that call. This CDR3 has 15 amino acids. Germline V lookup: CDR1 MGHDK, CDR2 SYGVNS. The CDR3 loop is CASSEYRGSEDTQYF.

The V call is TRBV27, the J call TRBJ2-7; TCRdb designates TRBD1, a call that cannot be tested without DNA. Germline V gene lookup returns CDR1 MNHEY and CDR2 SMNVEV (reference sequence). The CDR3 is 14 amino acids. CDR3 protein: CASSLYQGGYEQYF.

The chain's CDR3 is CSVASHPGFQETQYF. J is TRBJ2-5 and V is TRBV29-1; TCRdb indicates TRBD1, and absent DNA this call remains unverified. CDR3 size: 15 residues. Germline CDR1 SQVTM, CDR2 ANQGSEA.

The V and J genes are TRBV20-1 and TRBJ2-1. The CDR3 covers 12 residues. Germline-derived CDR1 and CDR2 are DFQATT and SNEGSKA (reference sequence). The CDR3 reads CSASTTYNEQFF.

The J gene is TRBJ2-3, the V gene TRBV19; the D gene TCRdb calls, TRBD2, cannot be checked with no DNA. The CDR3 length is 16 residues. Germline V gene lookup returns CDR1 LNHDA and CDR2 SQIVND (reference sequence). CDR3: CASTNSGTRDTDTQYF.

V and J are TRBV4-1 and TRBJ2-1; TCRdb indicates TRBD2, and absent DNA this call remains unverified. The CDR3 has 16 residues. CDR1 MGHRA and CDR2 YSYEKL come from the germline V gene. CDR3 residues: CASSQLSGRAHNEQFF.

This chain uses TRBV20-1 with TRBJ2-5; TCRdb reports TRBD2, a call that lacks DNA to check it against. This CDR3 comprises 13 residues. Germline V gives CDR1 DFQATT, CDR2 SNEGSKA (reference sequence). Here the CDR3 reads CSAPGLREETQYF.

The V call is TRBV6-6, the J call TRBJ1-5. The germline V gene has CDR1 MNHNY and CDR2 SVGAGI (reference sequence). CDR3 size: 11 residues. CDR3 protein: CASSAGQPQHF.

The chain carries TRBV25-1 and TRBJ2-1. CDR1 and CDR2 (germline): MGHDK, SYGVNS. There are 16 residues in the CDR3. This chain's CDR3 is CASSGELAISYNEQFF.

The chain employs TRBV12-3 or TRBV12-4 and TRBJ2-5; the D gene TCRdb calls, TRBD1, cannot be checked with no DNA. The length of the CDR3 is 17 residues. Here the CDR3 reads CASSLGTGTGQKETQYF.

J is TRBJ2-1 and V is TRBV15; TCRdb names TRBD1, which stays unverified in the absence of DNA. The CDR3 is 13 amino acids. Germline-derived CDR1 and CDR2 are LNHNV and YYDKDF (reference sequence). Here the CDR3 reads CATSRGGTDEQFF. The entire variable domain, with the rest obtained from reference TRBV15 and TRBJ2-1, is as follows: DAMVIQNPRYQVTQFGKPVTLSCSQTLNHNVMYWYQQKSSQAPKLLFHYYDKDFNNEADTPDNFQSRRPNTSFCFLDIRSPGLGDTAMYLCATSRGGTDEQFFGPGTRLTVL.

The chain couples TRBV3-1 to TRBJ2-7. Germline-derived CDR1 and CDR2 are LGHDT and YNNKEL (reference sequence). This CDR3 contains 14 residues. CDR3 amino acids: CASSQDQGSYEQYF.

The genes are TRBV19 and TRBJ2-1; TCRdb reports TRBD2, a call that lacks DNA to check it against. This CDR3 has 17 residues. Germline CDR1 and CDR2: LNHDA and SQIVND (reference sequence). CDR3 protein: CASSTRLAGVWNNEQFF. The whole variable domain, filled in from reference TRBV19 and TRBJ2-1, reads DGGITQSPKYLFRKEGQNVTLSCEQNLNHDAMYWYRQDPGQGLRLIYYSQIVNDFQKGDIAEGYSVSREKKESFPLTVTSAQKNPTAFYLCASSTRLAGVWNNEQFFGPGTRLTVL.

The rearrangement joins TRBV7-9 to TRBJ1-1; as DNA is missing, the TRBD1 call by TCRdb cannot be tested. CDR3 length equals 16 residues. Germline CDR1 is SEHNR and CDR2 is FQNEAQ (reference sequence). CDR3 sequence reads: CASSLFWTSGTDEAFF.